This T cell receptor beta chain was documented in a study of blood T cell repertoires in COVID-19. Turning to the study itself: Donors in the United States, Italy and Spain gave samples during acute or convalescent COVID-19. T cells, B-cell-depleted T cells, or PBMCs provided the cDNA or gDNA that served as material.

Trimming took off 1 base at V and 3 bases at J, with 9 bases between the two ends. Germline values: CDR1 SGHAT, CDR2 FQDESV (reference sequence). The CDR3 has 14 amino acids. Participants, roughly 18 to 90 years old, spanned 25 or so US areas. Measured with immunoSEQ multiplex PCR; TCRdb has only the in-frame clones, and not every one. In the table there are approximately 210,000 clones, about 90% of which are singletons. The receptor was derived from a woman between 50 and 59 years old with acute COVID-19. The sequencing sample was made of PBMCs or T cells enriched from blood (not recorded which). The chain has TRBV11-1 and TRBJ2-5; maybe TRBD1 (5 bases). CDR3 region: CASSLGQSKETQYF. The CDR3 region has the DNA TGTGCCAGCAGCTTAGGACAGTCAAAAGAGACCCAGTACTTC.